This TCR beta chain originates from a study of OX40 agonist ivuxolimab in advanced cancers. Clones were read by immunoSEQ multiplex PCR, and TCRdb kept only the in-frame ones, dropping some. Among 15,000 to 20,000 clones listed, around 70% were seen once. The specimen comprised CD4+ or CD8+ T cells sorted from blood, sampled in a trial of the OX40 agonist ivuxolimab. The receptor was isolated from an adult with an advanced solid tumor such as melanoma, head and neck, liver or kidney cancer.

For the CDR3, the DNA is TGTGCCAGCAGGATTCTGAGGGAGGCCAATGAGCAGTTCTTC. Protein product: CASRILREANEQFF. V usage is TRBV28 and J usage is TRBJ2-1, with TRBD2 as a possible D gene (6 bases). Trimming removed 6 bases from V and 6 bases from J, with 15 bases in between. Germline-derived CDR1 and CDR2 are MDHEN and SYDVKM. The CDR3 has 14 amino acids.